This section outlines one TCR beta chain sequence together with its context. The data were obtained in a study of T cell changes during pregnancy in multiple sclerosis. There are 14 residues in the CDR3. V lost 8 bases to trimming and J lost 4 bases; unmatched junction nucleotides: 6. CDR1 is LNHNV and CDR2 is YYDKDF in the germline V gene (reference sequence). Repertoires were generated with immunoSEQ multiplex PCR, while TCRdb's copy carries only in-frame clones and drops some. The sample records approximately 100,000 clones, around 90% being singletons. The chain couples TRBV15 to TRBJ2-7; 12 bases match TRBD2. The TCR originated in a female donor with multiple sclerosis, enrolled in a pregnancy study. Material: peripheral blood, obtained in the second trimester of pregnancy. The CDR3 nucleotides are TGTGCCACCTCAACACTAGCGGGAGGTTACGAGCAGTACTTC. As protein: CATSTLAGGYEQYF.